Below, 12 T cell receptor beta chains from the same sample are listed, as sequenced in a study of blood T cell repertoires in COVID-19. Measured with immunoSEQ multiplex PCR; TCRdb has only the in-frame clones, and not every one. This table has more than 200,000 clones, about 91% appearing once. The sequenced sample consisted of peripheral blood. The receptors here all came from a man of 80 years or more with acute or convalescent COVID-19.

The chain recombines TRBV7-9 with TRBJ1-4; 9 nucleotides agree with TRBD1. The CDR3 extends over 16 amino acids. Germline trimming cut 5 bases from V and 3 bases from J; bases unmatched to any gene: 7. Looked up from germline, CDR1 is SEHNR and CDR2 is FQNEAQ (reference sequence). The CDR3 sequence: CASSPHRGPANEKLFF. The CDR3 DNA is TGTGCCAGCAGCCCGCACAGGGGGCCGGCTAATGAAAAACTGTTTTTT.

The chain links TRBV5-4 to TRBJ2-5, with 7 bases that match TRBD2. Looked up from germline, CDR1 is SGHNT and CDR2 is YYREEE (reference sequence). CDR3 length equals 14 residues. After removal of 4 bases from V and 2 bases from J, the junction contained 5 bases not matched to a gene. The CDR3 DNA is TGTGCCAGCAGCGCAATGGGAGGGCAAGAGACCCAGTACTTC. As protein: CASSAMGGQETQYF.

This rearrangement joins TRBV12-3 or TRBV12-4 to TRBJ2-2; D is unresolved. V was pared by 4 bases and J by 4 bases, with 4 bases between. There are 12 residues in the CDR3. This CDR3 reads CASSSGTGELFF. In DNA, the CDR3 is TGTGCCAGCAGTTCCGGCACCGGGGAGCTGTTTTTT.

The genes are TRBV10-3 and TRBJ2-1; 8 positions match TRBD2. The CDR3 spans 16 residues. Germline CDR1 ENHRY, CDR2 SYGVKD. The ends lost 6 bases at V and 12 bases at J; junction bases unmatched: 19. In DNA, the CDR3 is TGTGCCATCAGCCCCGGGTCGACTAGCGAAAAAGGCGGGCAGTTCTTC. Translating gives CAISPGSTSEKGGQFF.

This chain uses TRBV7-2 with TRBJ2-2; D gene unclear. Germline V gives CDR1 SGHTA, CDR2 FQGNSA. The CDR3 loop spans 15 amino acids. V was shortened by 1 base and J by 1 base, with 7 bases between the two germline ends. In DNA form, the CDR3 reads TGTGCCAGCAGCTTAGTGCTAGTGAACACCGGGGAGCTGTTTTTT. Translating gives CASSLVLVNTGELFF.

CDR3 protein: CASSVRGTGELFF. In DNA form, the CDR3 reads TGTGCCAGCAGCGTACGGGGGACCGGGGAGCTGTTTTTT. V and J are TRBV9 and TRBJ2-2; maybe TRBD2 (6 bases). The germline V gene has CDR1 SGDLS and CDR2 YYNGEE. V was cut by 1 base and J by 5 bases, with 6 bases left in between. The CDR3 has 13 amino acids.

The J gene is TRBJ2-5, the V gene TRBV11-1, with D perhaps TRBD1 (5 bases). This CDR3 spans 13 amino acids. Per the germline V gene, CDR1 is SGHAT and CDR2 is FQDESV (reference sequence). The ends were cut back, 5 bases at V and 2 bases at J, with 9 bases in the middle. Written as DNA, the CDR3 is TGTGCCAGCAGCCGTGGGGCTCAAGAGACCCAGTACTTC. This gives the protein CASSRGAQETQYF.

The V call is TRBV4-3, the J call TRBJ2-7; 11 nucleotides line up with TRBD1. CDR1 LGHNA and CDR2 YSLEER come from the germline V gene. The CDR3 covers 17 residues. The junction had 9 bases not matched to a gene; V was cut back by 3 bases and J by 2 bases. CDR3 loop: CASSQNQGQGAPYEQYF. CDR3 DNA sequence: TGCGCCAGCAGCCAGAACCAAGGACAGGGGGCCCCCTACGAGCAGTACTTC.

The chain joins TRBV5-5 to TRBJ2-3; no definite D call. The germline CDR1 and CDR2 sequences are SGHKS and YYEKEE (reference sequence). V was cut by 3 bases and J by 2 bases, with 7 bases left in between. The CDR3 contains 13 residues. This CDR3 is CASSSPITDTQYF. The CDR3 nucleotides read TGTGCCAGCAGCTCCCCTATCACAGATACGCAGTATTTT.

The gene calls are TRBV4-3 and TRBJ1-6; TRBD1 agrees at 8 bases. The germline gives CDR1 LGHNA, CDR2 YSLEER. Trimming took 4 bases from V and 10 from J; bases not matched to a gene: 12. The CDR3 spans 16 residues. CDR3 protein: CASSRGGTGPQSPLHF. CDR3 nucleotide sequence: TGCGCCAGCAGCCGGGGCGGGACAGGACCCCAGTCACCCCTCCACTTT.

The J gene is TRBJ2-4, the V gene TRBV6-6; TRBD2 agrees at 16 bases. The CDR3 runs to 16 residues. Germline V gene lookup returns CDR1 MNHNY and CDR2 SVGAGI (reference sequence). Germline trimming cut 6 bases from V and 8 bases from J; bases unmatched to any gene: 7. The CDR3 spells CASSGTSGGAMDIQYF. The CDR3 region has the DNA TGTGCCAGCAGCGGGACTAGCGGGGGGGCTATGGACATTCAGTACTTC.

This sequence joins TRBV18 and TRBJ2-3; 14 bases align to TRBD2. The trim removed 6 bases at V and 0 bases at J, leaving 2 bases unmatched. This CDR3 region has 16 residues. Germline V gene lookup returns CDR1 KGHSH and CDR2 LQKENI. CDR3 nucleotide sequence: TGTGCCAGCTCCCGGACTAGCGGGAGGAGCACAGATACGCAGTATTTT. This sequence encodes CASSRTSGRSTDTQYF. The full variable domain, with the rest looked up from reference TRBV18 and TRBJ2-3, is NAGVMQNPRHLVRRRGQEARLRCSPMKGHSHVYWYRQLPEEGLKFMVYLQKENIIDESGMPKERFSAEFPKEGPSILRIQQVVRGDSAAYFCASSRTSGRSTDTQYFGPGTRLTVL.